These 13 T cell receptor beta chains came from one sample sequenced in a study of cytomegalovirus exposure and HLA in healthy donors. In the PCR, 60 Vbeta and 13 Jbeta primers were used. Profiling relied on immunoSEQ multiplex PCR, and the TCRdb table lists in-frame clones only, not all of them. The repertoire has some 150,000 clones, roughly 68% of them found once; the top ten carry less than 5%. The material sequenced was PBMCs. The origin of the receptors is a man in his 60s in good health and CMV-seronegative.

The chain carries TRBV7-2 and TRBJ1-3; D might be TRBD1 (5 bases). V lost 7 bases and J lost 0, with 16 bases in between. The CDR3 is 16 amino acids. Germline CDR1 SGHTA, CDR2 FQGNSA. CDR3 DNA sequence: TGTGCCAGCACCTACGGTATCGGGGGCTCTGGAAACACCATATATTTT. Protein sequence: CASTYGIGGSGNTIYF.

This clone turned up a few times. The chain links TRBV2 to TRBJ1-5; maybe TRBD1 (5 bases). The CDR3 contains 17 residues. Per germline, CDR1 SNHLY and CDR2 FYNNEI. Trimming left V 5 bases short and J 0 bases short, with 17 bases between. DNA for the CDR3: TGTGCCAGCAGTTCGTACGTCAGGGTCGATAGCAATCAGCCCCAGCATTTT. Protein product: CASSSYVRVDSNQPQHF.

The V gene is TRBV5-1, the J gene TRBJ2-2; 7 bases map to TRBD1. J was trimmed by 5 bases and V by 2 bases; bases with no gene match: 9. Germline V gene data show CDR1 as SGHRS and CDR2 as YFSETQ. The CDR3 loop spans 16 amino acids. In nucleotides, the CDR3 is TGCGCCAGCAGCTTTTCACCGGACAGGATAACCGGGGAGCTGTTTTTT. It translates to CASSFSPDRITGELFF.

The chain links TRBV19 to TRBJ2-1; 9 bases fit TRBD1. V lost 8 bases and J lost 8; bases outside the gene matches: 10. Looked up from germline, CDR1 is LNHDA and CDR2 is SQIVND (reference sequence). The CDR3 sequence is 14 residues long. In DNA form, the CDR3 reads TGTGCCAGTTCTAACAGGGGGCCAACCGATGAGCAGTTCTTC. Encoded protein: CASSNRGPTDEQFF.

This clone has a handful of counts. The V gene is TRBV7-2, the J gene TRBJ2-7; tentatively, D is TRBD1 (5 bases). The CDR3 contains 14 residues. V was trimmed by 5 bases and J by 1 base, leaving 12 bases between them. CDR1 and CDR2 (germline): SGHTA, FQGNSA. The CDR3 sequence: CASSPGQHSYEQYF. In nucleotides, the CDR3 is TGTGCCAGCAGCCCCGGACAACATTCCTACGAGCAGTACTTC.

The genes are TRBV11-2 and TRBJ2-2; no firm D call. This CDR3 has 13 amino acids. Trimming cost V 1 base and J 7 bases, with 7 bases left between them. Germline CDR1 reads SGHAT; CDR2 reads FQNNGV. DNA for the CDR3: TGTGCCAGCAGCTTAGCCGCCGGCGGGGAGCTGTTTTTT. This codes for CASSLAAGGELFF.

This chain joins TRBV5-1 and TRBJ2-7, with 12 bases lining up with TRBD2. Germline V gene data show CDR1 as SGHRS and CDR2 as YFSETQ. The CDR3 runs to 15 residues. V was clipped by 4 bases and J by 3 bases; unmatched bases: 5. The CDR3 DNA reads TGCGCCAGCAGCGTAACTAGCGGGAGGATCTACGAGCAGTACTTC. Its protein product is CASSVTSGRIYEQYF. The full variable domain, in which reference TRBV5-1 and TRBJ2-7 provide the parts outside the CDR3, is KAGVTQTPRYLIKTRGQQVTLSCSPISGHRSVSWYQQTPGQGLQFLFEYFSETQRNKGNFPGRFSGRQFSNSRSEMNVSTLELGDSALYLCASSVTSGRIYEQYFGPGTRLTVT.

This clone has a single count. This chain connects TRBV6-5 to TRBJ2-3; D not resolved. The germline V gene encodes CDR1 MNHEY and CDR2 SVGAGI. V dropped 2 bases and J dropped 0 bases, with 12 bases sitting between them. CDR3 length: 16 residues. Written as DNA, the CDR3 is TGTGCCAGCAGTTACAACCGGAGCCCTAGCACAGATACGCAGTATTTT. Translated: CASSYNRSPSTDTQYF.

This chain links TRBV5-1 with TRBJ2-7; the D gene is possibly TRBD2 (6 bases). Germline values: CDR1 SGHRS, CDR2 YFSETQ. The CDR3 is 14 amino acids. V shed 0 bases and J shed 3 bases, with 10 bases lying between them. Written as DNA, the CDR3 is TGCGCCAGCAGCTTGGAGGGGACTCACTACGAGCAGTACTTC. Translated, it gives CASSLEGTHYEQYF. The variable domain in full, with the rest retrieved from reference TRBV5-1 and TRBJ2-7, is KAGVTQTPRYLIKTRGQQVTLSCSPISGHRSVSWYQQTPGQGLQFLFEYFSETQRNKGNFPGRFSGRQFSNSRSEMNVSTLELGDSALYLCASSLEGTHYEQYFGPGTRLTVT.

This CDR3 reads CASSTIQGDSNQPQHF. CDR3 coding DNA: TGTGCCAGTAGTACAATACAGGGGGATAGCAATCAGCCCCAGCATTTT. The gene calls are TRBV19 and TRBJ1-5, with 8 bases identical to TRBD1. V lost 4 bases to trimming and J lost 0 bases; unmatched junction nucleotides: 5. The germline CDR1 and CDR2 sequences are LNHDA and SQIVND (reference sequence). The length of the CDR3 is 16 residues.

The chain combines TRBV6-1 with TRBJ1-5; perhaps TRBD1 as D (5 bases). V gave up 5 bases and J gave up 6 bases, with 8 bases separating them. Germline CDR1 reads MNHNS; CDR2 reads SASEGT. The CDR3 consists of 12 residues. The CDR3 spells CASSRGGQPQHF. DNA of the CDR3: TGTGCCAGCAGTCGGGGGGGTCAGCCCCAGCATTTT.

The sample holds a few counts of this clone. The rearrangement uses TRBV12-1 and TRBJ2-5; TRBD2, as called in the table, went unchecked against the DNA. TRBV12-1 is designated a pseudogene. The CDR3 has 20 residues. DNA for the CDR3: TGTGCCAGCAGCTCATCAACCGGGACTAGCGGGAGAGGGTACCAAGAGACCCAGTACTTC. Protein sequence: CASSSSTGTSGRGYQETQYF.

This clone was found a few times. The chain links TRBV4-1 to TRBJ2-4, with 7 bases lining up with TRBD1. The CDR3 has 17 residues. Germline CDR1 MGHRA, CDR2 YSYEKL. Trimming removed 3 bases from V and 3 bases from J; junction bases left unmatched: 11. CDR3 DNA sequence: TGCGCCAGCAGCCATGATCGGACAGGTTTTGACAAAAACATTCAGTACTTC. Translated, it gives CASSHDRTGFDKNIQYF.